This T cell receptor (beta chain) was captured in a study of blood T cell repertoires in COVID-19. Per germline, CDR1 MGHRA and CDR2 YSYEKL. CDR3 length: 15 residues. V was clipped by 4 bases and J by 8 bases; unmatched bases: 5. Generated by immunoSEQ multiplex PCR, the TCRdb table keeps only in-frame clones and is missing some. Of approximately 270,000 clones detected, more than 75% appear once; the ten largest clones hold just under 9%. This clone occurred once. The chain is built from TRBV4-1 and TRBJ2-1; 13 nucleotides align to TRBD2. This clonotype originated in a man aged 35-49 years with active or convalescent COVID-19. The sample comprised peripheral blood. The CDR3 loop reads CASSPGLAGVYEQFF. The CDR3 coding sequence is TGCGCCAGCAGCCCAGGACTAGCGGGAGTCTATGAGCAGTTCTTC.